These T cell receptor beta chains were read from a single sample in a study of blood T cell repertoires in COVID-19. Generated by immunoSEQ multiplex PCR, the TCRdb table keeps only in-frame clones and is missing some. Of under 350,000 clones in the sample, approximately 85% were seen once. Material: peripheral blood. The receptors were gathered from a human donor in a cohort sampled during active COVID-19. The CDR3 runs from the conserved cysteine through the conserved F or W. The order of the fields is clone size, J gene, V gene, D gene, CDR3 protein, CDR3 DNA. D genes are given only for firm matches. The size entry is marked missing in some rows and otherwise reads once, few, many or a size class.

>-|TRBJ1-2|TRBV27|TRBD1
CASSPDRSNYGYTF
TGTGCCAGCAGTCCGGACAGGAGTAACTATGGCTACACCTTC
>-|TRBJ2-7|TRBV3-1/TRBV3-2|-
CASSQEGSGSYEQYF
TGTGCCAGCAGCCAAGAAGGGAGCGGTTCCTACGAGCAGTACTTC
>-|TRBJ2-3|TRBV7-6|TRBD2
CASSLGGGAKRDTQYF
TGTGCCAGCAGCTTAGGCGGGGGGGCAAAAAGGGATACGCAGTATTTT
>-|TRBJ2-4|TRBV6-6|TRBD1
CASVRWGQQNIQYF
TGTGCCAGCGTAAGATGGGGACAGCAAAACATTCAGTACTTC
>-|TRBJ2-3|TRBV12-5|-
CASGQAQIDTQYF
TGTGCTAGTGGTCAAGCCCAAATTGATACGCAGTATTTT
>-|TRBJ1-1|TRBV30|TRBD1
CAWSRQGRTEAFF
TGTGCCTGGAGTCGACAGGGGAGAACTGAAGCTTTCTTT
>-|TRBJ1-1|TRBV2|-
CASSEVVPGQLVEAFF
TGTGCCAGCAGTGAAGTTGTCCCCGGACAATTAGTAGAAGCTTTCTTT
>-|TRBJ1-1|TRBV25-1|-
CASSEYRGAGTEAFF
TGTGCCAGCAGTGAATATCGGGGGGCGGGGACTGAAGCTTTCTTT
>-|TRBJ1-2|TRBV2|-
CASSERQGSPYGYTF
TGTGCCAGCAGTGAACGGCAGGGGTCCCCCTATGGCTACACCTTC
>-|TRBJ1-5|TRBV19|TRBD1
CASIAGGWGQPQHF
TGTGCCAGTATCGCAGGGGGCTGGGGTCAGCCCCAGCATTTT
>-|TRBJ2-7|TRBV4-1|TRBD1
CASSPFGDRGYEQYF
TGCGCCAGCAGCCCGTTCGGGGACAGGGGCTACGAGCAGTACTTC
>-|TRBJ2-7|TRBV11-3|-
CASSSGTFYEQYF
TGTGCCAGCAGCTCCGGGACTTTCTACGAGCAGTACTTC
>-|TRBJ1-1|TRBV13|-
CASSLRGANTEAFF
TGTGCCAGCAGCCTCCGGGGGGCGAACACTGAAGCTTTCTTT
>-|TRBJ2-1|TRBV11-2|TRBD1
CASSLDRGQYNEQFF
TGTGCCAGCAGCTTAGACCGGGGACAGTACAATGAGCAGTTCTTC
>-|TRBJ1-5|TRBV10-3|TRBD1
CAISEDRGNNQPQHF
TGTGCCATCAGTGAGGACAGGGGGAACAATCAGCCCCAGCATTTT
>-|TRBJ1-1|TRBV14|-
CASSQVSLVSRKSAFF
TGTGCCAGCAGCCAAGTAAGTTTGGTTTCGAGGAAGTCAGCTTTCTTT
>many|TRBJ1-2|TRBV28|-
CASSLTIGQTINYGYTF
TGTGCCAGCAGTCTAACCATAGGACAGACGATTAACTATGGCTACACCTTC
>-|TRBJ2-5|TRBV3-1/TRBV3-2|TRBD2
CASSPPAGLAGTSGTQYF
TGTGCCAGCAGCCCCCCCGCGGGTCTAGCGGGCACCTCTGGGACCCAGTACTTC
>-|TRBJ1-2|TRBV6-4|-
CASSDTGFGYTF
TGTGCCAGCAGTGACACAGGGTTCGGCTACACCTTC
>-|TRBJ2-1|TRBV6-5|TRBD1
CASSPGQAAYNEQFF
TGTGCCAGCAGCCCGGGACAGGCCGCCTACAATGAGCAGTTCTTC
>-|TRBJ1-2|TRBV2|-
CAKRQYYGYTF
TGTGCCAAAAGACAGTACTATGGCTACACCTTC
>-|TRBJ1-2|TRBV18|-
CASSRTGNGDGYTF
TGTGCCAGCTCACGAACAGGGAATGGGGATGGCTACACCTTC
>-|TRBJ1-4|TRBV6-5|-
CASNQRGTGEKLFF
TGTGCCAGCAATCAGCGGGGGACCGGTGAAAAACTGTTTTTT
>-|TRBJ1-2|TRBV30|TRBD1
CAWSGQGYGYTF
TGTGCCTGGAGTGGACAGGGGTATGGCTACACCTTC
>-|TRBJ1-1|TRBV5-6|-
CASSQGVNTEAFF
TGTGCCAGCAGCCAGGGTGTGAACACTGAAGCTTTCTTT
>once|TRBJ1-2|TRBV5-1|TRBD1
CASSGTGFGYTF
TGCGCCAGCAGCGGGACAGGGTTCGGCTACACCTTC
>-|TRBJ2-5|TRBV2|TRBD1
CASSLDRQETQYF
TGTGCCAGCAGTCTGGACAGGCAAGAGACCCAGTACTTC